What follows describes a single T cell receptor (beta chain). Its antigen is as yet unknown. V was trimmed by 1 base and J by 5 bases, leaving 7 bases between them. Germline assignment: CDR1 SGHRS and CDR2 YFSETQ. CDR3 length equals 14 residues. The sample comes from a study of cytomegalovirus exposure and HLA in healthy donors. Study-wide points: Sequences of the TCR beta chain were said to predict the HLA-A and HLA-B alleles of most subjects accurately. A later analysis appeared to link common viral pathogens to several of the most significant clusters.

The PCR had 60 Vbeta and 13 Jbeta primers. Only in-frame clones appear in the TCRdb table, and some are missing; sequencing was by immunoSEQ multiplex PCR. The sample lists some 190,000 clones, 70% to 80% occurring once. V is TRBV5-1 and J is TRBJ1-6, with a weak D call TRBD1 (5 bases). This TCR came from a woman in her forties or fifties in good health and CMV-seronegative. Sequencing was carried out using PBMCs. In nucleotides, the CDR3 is TGCGCCAGCAGCTTGCTAGGGGATAATTCACCCCTCCACTTT. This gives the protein CASSLLGDNSPLHF.